This T cell receptor beta chain is from a study of beta chain features in type 1 diabetes. Study outcomes and limitations: A moderate, significant TCRB CDR3 shortening appeared in type 1 diabetes across four CD4+ subsets. Researchers caution that PCR might favor shorter templates, equally among patients and controls. Sequencing from cDNA could over-represent high-TCR-expressing cells. Patients with type 1 diabetes showed fewer VDJ junction insertions and more deletions.

This clone was counted a few times. The target antigen is unknown. Using CD45RO/CCR7/CD25/CD127/CD95/CD27, CD4+ naive, central memory, regulatory and stem cell-like memory cells were sorted. The V gene's germline CDR1 is SGHAT and CDR2 FQNNGV. V was trimmed by 5 bases and J by 0 bases, leaving 13 bases between them. CDR3 length: 16 residues. Isolated RNA was reverse transcribed in full, so expressed TCRB transcripts were sequenced. Some clones are missing from TCRdb's copy, which holds only in-frame ones; the method was immunoSEQ multiplex PCR. The sample records some 330,000 clones, 10% to 15% being singletons.

The receptor was derived from a woman aged 18-35 years with type 1 diabetes. V is TRBV11-2 and J is TRBJ2-2, with a possible D match to TRBD1 (5 bases). Sequences were obtained from naive CD4+ T cells from blood. CDR3 bases: TGTGCCAGCAGCACCCTAGTGACAGCGAACACCGGGGAGCTGTTTTTT. This sequence encodes CASSTLVTANTGELFF.